This T cell receptor beta chain originates from a study of OX40 agonist ivuxolimab in advanced cancers. In the study overall: Patients received ivuxolimab, an agonistic anti-OX40 (CD134) antibody. The dose of intravenous ivuxolimab that patients received every 2 weeks ranged from 0.01 to 10 mg/kg.

Concerning this clone: What it recognizes is unknown.

Findings and caveats of the study: With doses of 0.1 to 3.0 mg/kg, CD4+ and CD8+ blood T cells had undergone clonal expansion by week 6.

Profiled with immunoSEQ multiplex PCR; TCRdb holds only in-frame clones, not every one. The sample carries roughly 48,000 clones, roughly 85% recorded once. Trimming took 6 bases from V and 6 from J, leaving 14 bases between them. Germline V gene data show CDR1 as LNHDA and CDR2 as SQIVND (reference sequence). The length of the CDR3 is 13 residues. The J gene is TRBJ1-1, the V gene TRBV19; D is uncertain. This receptor was obtained from an adult with an advanced solid tumor such as melanoma, head and neck, liver or kidney cancer. The sequenced sample was CD4+ or CD8+ T cells sorted from blood, obtained in a trial of the OX40 agonist ivuxolimab. CDR3 residues: CASRRATSAEAFF. In nucleotides, the CDR3 is TGTGCCAGTAGACGGGCAACTTCGGCTGAAGCTTTCTTT.